This T cell receptor (beta chain) was found in a study of blood T cell repertoires in COVID-19. At the level of the study: Italy, Spain and the United States were the sources of the convalescent and acute COVID-19 samples.

Per the original methods: Reference gene primer amplification gave nucleated cell count estimates. Data came from immunoSEQ multiplex PCR; TCRdb stores just in-frame clones and leaves some out. V and J calls and clone size are given by that table; D and trimming were obtained from the DNA. This sample has 300,000 to 450,000 clones, with 88% found just once. Assignment of participants to cohorts was predicated upon participant-reported clinical history. Deletions cut 8 bases from V and 4 bases from J, with 9 bases between. The CDR3 length is 11 residues. Germline assignment: CDR1 SQVTM and CDR2 ANQGSEA.

The sample consisted of PBMCs or T cells enriched from blood (not recorded which). This sequence originates from a woman under 30 who had recovered from COVID-19. The chain recombines TRBV29-1 with TRBJ1-3; D call uncertain. Here the CDR3 reads CSFSSGNTIYF. CDR3 in DNA: TGCAGCTTTTCCTCGGGAAACACCATATATTTT.